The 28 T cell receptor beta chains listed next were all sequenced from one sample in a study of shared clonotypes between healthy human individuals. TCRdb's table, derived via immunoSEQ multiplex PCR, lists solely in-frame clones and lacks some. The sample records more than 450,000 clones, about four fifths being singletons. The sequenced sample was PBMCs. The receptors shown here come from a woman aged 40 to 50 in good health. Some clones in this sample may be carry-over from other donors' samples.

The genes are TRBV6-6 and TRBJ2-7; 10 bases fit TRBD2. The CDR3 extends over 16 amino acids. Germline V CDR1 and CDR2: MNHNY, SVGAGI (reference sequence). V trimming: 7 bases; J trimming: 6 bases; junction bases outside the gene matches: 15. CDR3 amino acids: CASTPGGLAGEVEQYF. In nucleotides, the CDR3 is TGTGCCAGCACCCCTGGAGGGCTAGCGGGAGAAGTCGAGCAGTACTTC.

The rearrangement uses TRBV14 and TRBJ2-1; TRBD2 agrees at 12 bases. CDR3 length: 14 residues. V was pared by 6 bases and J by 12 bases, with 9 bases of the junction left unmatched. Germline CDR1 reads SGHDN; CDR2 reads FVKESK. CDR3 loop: CASRPTSGSLVQFF. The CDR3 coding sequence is TGTGCCAGCAGACCGACTAGCGGGAGCTTAGTGCAGTTCTTC.

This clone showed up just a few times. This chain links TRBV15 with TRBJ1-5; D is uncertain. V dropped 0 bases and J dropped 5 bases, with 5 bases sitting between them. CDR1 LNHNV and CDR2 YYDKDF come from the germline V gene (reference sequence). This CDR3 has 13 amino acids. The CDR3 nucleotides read TGTGCCACCAGCAGAGATCACGATCAGCCCCAGCATTTT. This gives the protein CATSRDHDQPQHF.

This CDR3 is CASSLAGVGNFYNEQFF. CDR3 in DNA: TGCGCCAGCAGCCTAGCGGGGGTAGGCAATTTCTACAATGAGCAGTTCTTC. The J gene is TRBJ2-1, the V gene TRBV10-2; 10 bases fit TRBD2. After removal of 6 bases from V and 3 bases from J, the junction contained 11 bases not matched to a gene. Germline V gene lookup returns CDR1 WSHSY and CDR2 SAAADI. The CDR3 is made up of 17 amino acids.

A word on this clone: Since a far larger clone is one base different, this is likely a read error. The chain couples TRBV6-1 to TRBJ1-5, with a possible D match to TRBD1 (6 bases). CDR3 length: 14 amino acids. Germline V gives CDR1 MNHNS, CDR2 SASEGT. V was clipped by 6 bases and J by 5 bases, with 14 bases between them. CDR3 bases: TGTGCCAGCAGCCCCCGGGACAACGATCAGCCCCAGCATTTT. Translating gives CASSPRDNDQPQHF.

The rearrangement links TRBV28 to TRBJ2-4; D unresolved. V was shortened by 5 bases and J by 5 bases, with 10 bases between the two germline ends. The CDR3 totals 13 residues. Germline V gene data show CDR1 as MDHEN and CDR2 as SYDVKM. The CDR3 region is CASSKAGQNIQYF. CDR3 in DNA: TGTGCCAGCAGTAAGGCAGGCCAAAACATTCAGTACTTC.

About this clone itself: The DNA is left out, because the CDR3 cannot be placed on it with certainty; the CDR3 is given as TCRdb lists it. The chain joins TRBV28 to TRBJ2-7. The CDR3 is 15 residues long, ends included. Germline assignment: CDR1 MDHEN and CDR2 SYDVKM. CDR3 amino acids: CASSTSGQITYEQYF.

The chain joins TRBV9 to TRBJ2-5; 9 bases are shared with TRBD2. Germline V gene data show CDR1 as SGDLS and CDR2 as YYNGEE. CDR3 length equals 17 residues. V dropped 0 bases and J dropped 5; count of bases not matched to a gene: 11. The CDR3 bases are TGTGCCAGCAGCGTAGATAACCCTAGCGGGACTGGTGAGACCCAGTACTTC. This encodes CASSVDNPSGTGETQYF.

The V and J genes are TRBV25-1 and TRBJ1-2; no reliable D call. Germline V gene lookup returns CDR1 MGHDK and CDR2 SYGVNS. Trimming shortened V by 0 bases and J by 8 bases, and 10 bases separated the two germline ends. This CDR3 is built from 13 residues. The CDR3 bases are TGTGCCAGCAGTGAATATGGCGGATACGGCTACACCTTC. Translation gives CASSEYGGYGYTF.

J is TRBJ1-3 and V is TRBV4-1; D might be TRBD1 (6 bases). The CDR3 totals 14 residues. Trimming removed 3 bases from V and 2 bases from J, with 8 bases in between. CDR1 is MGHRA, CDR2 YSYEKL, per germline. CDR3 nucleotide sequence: TGCGCCAGCAGCCAGCAGGGGACTGGAAACACCATATATTTT. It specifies CASSQQGTGNTIYF.

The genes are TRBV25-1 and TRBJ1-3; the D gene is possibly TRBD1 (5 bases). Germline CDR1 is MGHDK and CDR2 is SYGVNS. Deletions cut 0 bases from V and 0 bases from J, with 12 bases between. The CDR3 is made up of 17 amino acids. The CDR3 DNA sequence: TGTGCCAGCAGTGAATATAAGCTGGGGGGCTCTGGAAACACCATATATTTT. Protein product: CASSEYKLGGSGNTIYF.

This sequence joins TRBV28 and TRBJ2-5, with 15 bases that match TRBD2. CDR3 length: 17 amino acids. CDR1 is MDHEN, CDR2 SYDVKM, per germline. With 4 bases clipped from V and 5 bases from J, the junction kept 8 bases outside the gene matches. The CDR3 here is CASSSYGLAGGRETQYF. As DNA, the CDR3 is TGTGCCAGCAGTTCTTACGGACTAGCGGGAGGGCGGGAGACCCAGTACTTC.

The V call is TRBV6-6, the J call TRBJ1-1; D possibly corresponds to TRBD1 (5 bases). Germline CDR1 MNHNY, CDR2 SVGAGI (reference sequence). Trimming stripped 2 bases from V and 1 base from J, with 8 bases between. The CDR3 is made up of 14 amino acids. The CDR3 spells CASSYRRGNTEAFF. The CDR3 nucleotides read TGTGCCAGCAGTTACCGGAGGGGGAACACTGAAGCTTTCTTT.

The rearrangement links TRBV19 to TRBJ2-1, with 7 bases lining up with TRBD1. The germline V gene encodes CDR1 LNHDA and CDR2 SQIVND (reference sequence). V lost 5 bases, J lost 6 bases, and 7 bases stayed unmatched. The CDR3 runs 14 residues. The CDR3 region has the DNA TGTGCCAGTAGTCCTCGGGCAGGGGGCAATGAGCAGTTCTTC. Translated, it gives CASSPRAGGNEQFF.

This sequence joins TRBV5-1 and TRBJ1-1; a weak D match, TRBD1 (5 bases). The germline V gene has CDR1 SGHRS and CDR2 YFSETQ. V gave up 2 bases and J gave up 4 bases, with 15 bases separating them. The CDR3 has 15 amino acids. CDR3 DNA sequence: TGCGCCAGCAGCTTAACACAACTAGGGGTCACTGAAGCTTTCTTT. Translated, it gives CASSLTQLGVTEAFF.

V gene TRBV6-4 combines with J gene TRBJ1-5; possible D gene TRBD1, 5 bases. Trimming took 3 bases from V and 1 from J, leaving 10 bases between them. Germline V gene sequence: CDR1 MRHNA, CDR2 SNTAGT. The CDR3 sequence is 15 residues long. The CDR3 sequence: CASSEGGGSNQPQHF. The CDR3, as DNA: TGTGCCAGCAGTGAGGGGGGAGGGAGCAATCAGCCCCAGCATTTT.

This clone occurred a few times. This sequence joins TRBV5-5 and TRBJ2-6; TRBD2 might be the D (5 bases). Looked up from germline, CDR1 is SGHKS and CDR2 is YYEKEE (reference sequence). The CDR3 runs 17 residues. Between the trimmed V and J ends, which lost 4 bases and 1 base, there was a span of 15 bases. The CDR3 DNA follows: TGTGCCAGCAGCCCCCTCCCCACTAGGTCTGGGGCCAACGTCCTGACTTTC. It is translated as CASSPLPTRSGANVLTF.

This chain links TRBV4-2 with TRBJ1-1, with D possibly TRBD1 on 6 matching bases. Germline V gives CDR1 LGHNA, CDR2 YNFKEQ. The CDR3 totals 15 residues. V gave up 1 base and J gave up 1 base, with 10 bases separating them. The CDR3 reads CASSQGGATNTEAFF. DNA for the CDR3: TGTGCCAGCAGCCAAGGGGGGGCTACGAACACTGAAGCTTTCTTT.

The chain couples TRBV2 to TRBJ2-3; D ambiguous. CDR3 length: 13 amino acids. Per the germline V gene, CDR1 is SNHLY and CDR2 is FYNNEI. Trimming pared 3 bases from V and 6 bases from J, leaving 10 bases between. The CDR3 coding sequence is TGTGCCAGCAGTGATGGGGTGGCGGATACGCAGTATTTT. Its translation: CASSDGVADTQYF.

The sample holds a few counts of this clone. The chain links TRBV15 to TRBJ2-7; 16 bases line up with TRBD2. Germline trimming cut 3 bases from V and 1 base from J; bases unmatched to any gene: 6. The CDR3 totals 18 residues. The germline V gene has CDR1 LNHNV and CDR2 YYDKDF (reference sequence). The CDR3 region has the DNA TGTGCCACCAGCAGGGGACTAGCGGGAGGGCGGGGGTCCTACGAGCAGTACTTC. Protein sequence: CATSRGLAGGRGSYEQYF.

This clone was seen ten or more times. CDR3 protein: CASSPGGQNNSPLHF. As DNA, the CDR3 is TGCGCCAGCAGTCCGGGAGGACAGAATAATTCACCCCTCCACTTT. The J gene is TRBJ1-6, the V gene TRBV4-3; the D gene is possibly TRBD1 (6 bases). This CDR3 contains 15 residues. Germline assignment: CDR1 LGHNA and CDR2 YSLEER. V shed 6 bases and J shed 5 bases, with 14 bases lying between them.

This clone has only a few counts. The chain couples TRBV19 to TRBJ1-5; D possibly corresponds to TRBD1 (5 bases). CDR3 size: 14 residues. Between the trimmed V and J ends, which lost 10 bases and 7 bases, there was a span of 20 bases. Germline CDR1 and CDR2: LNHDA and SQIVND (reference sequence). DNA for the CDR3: TGTGCCACCAGTTCACTGCCGGGGGGGCAGCCCCAGCATTTT. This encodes CATSSLPGGQPQHF.

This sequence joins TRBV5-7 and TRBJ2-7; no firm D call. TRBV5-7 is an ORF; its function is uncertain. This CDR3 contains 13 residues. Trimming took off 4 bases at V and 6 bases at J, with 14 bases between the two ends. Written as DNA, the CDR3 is TGTGCCAGCAGCCCGACCCGTTGGACCGAGCAGTACTTC. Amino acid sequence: CASSPTRWTEQYF.

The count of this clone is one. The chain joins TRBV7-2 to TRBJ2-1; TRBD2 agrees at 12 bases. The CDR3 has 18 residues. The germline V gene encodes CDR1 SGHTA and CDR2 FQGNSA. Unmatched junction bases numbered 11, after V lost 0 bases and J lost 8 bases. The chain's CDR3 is CASSLARVGLAGFHEQFF. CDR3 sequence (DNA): TGTGCCAGCAGCTTAGCCCGAGTTGGACTAGCGGGGTTCCATGAGCAGTTCTTC.

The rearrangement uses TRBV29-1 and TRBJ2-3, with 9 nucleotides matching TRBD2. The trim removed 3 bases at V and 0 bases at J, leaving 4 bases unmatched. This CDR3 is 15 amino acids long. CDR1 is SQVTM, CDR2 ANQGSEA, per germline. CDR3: CSVEESGRSTDTQYF. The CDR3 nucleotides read TGCAGCGTTGAGGAGAGCGGGAGGAGCACAGATACGCAGTATTTT.

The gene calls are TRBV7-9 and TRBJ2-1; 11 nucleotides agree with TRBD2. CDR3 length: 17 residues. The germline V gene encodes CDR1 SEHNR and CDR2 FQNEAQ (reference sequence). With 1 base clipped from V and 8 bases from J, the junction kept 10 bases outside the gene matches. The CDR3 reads CASSLGQTSGSFHEQFF. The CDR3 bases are TGTGCCAGCAGCTTAGGGCAAACTAGCGGGAGTTTCCATGAGCAGTTCTTC.

The CDR3 reads CAWSVLGLGINEQFF. CDR3 nucleotides: TGTGCCTGGAGTGTCCTAGGTCTGGGGATAAATGAGCAGTTCTTC. The chain links TRBV30 to TRBJ2-1; D gene uncertain. V lost 0 bases to trimming and J lost 7 bases, with 16 bases between them. CDR1 GTSNPN and CDR2 SVGIG come from the germline V gene (reference sequence). The CDR3 has 15 amino acids.

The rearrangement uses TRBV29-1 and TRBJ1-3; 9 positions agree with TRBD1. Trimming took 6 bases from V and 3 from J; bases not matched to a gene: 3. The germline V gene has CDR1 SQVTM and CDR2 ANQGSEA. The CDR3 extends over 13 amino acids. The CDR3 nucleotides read TGCAGCGTCGGGACAGGGCATGGAAACACCATATATTTT. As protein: CSVGTGHGNTIYF.